Shown below are 3 T cell receptor beta chains from a single sample sequenced in a study. Treg sorting used a CD4+CD25+CD127-/low gate. From the 5' RACE reads, TCRdb called clonotypes with MiXCR, one entry per CDR3 protein. The table records about 10,000 distinct CDR3 sequences, around 28% of them present only once. Sequenced sample: Tregs sorted from a lymph node. These receptors all come from a female donor with breast cancer.

J is TRBJ2-5 and V is TRBV24-1, with 12 bases aligning to TRBD2. The germline V gene has CDR1 KGHDR and CDR2 SFDVKD. The CDR3 contains 16 residues. Trimming at V came to 1 base and at J to 2 bases, leaving 1 base not matched to a gene. Written as DNA, the CDR3 is TGTGCCACCAGTGATTTTGGACTAGCGGGACAAGAGACCCAGTACTTC. Translated: CATSDFGLAGQETQYF.

At least ten counts were recorded for this clonotype. This sequence joins TRBV7-2 and TRBJ2-5; D remains ambiguous. CDR1 and CDR2 (germline): SGHTA, FQGNSA. V gave up 5 bases and J gave up 0 bases, with 13 bases separating them. This CDR3 contains 15 residues. CDR3 amino acids: CASSLMSSHQETQYF. In DNA form, the CDR3 reads TGTGCCAGCAGCCTAATGAGTAGCCACCAAGAGACCCAGTACTTC. Based on the CDR3 plus reference TRBV7-2 and TRBJ2-5, the full variable domain is GAGVSQSPSNKVTEKGKDVELRCDPISGHTALYWYRQSLGQGLEFLIYFQGNSAPDKSGLPSDRFSAERTGGSVSTLTIQRTQQEDSAVYLCASSLMSSHQETQYFGPGTRLLVL.

Of note for this clonotype: A much bigger clone sits one base away, suggesting this may be a read error. V and J are TRBV11-3 and TRBJ2-1; D is perhaps TRBD2 (6 bases). Looked up from germline, CDR1 is SGHNT and CDR2 is YENEEA. The CDR3 has 12 residues. The germline V and J ends were trimmed by 5 bases and 15 bases, with 17 bases remaining between them. Here the CDR3 reads CASSTRAGPMFF. DNA of the CDR3: TGTGCCAGCAGCACGAGGGCGGGACCGATGTTCTTC.